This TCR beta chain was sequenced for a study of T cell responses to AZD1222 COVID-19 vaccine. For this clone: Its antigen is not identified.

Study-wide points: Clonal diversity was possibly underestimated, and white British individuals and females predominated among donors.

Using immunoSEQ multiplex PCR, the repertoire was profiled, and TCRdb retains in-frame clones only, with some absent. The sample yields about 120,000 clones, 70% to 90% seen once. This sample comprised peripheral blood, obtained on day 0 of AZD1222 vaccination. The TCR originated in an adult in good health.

The CDR3: CSTGNPQKTDTQYF. The CDR3 coding sequence is TGCAGCACGGGAAACCCCCAGAAAACAGATACGCAGTATTTT. This chain joins TRBV29-1 and TRBJ2-3, with a tentative D call TRBD2 (5 bases). The CDR3 spans 14 residues. Trimming removed 8 bases from V and 3 bases from J, with 18 bases in between. From germline, CDR1 is SQVTM and CDR2 ANQGSEA.